This passage covers 30 T cell receptor beta chains from one sample sequenced in a study of cytomegalovirus exposure and HLA in healthy donors. Both 60 Vbeta primers and 13 Jbeta primers went into the PCR. Here immunoSEQ multiplex PCR was the method, and the copy in TCRdb shows in-frame clones only, minus some. The repertoire holds roughly 180,000 clones, with around a tenth as singletons. Sequencing was performed on PBMCs. These receptors came from a woman younger than 45 in good health and CMV-seropositive.

This clone has just a few counts. V is TRBV30 and J is TRBJ2-3; possible D gene TRBD1, 6 bases. The CDR3 is 12 residues long. CDR1 is GTSNPN and CDR2 is SVGIG in the germline V gene (reference sequence). Trimming removed 3 bases from V and 5 bases from J, with 9 bases in between. The CDR3 bases are TGTGCCTGGAGCCGAGGGGGAGATACGCAGTATTTT. Amino acid sequence: CAWSRGGDTQYF. Full variable domain (remainder filled in from reference TRBV30 and TRBJ2-3): SQTIHQWPATLVQPVGSPLSLECTVEGTSNPNLYWYRQAAGRGLQLLFYSVGIGQISSEVPQNLSASRPQDRQFILSSKKLLLSDSGFYLCAWSRGGDTQYFGPGTRLTVL.

The table lists this clone with a few counts. The chain couples TRBV5-1 to TRBJ2-1; 8 bases match TRBD2. The V segment lost 6 bases and the J segment 1 base; nucleotides outside the gene matches: 6. The CDR3 runs to 15 residues. CDR1 and CDR2 (germline): SGHRS, YFSETQ. In DNA form, the CDR3 reads TGCGCCAGCATCGATAGCGGGAAGTCCTACAATGAGCAGTTCTTC. Its translation is CASIDSGKSYNEQFF.

This clone has a handful of counts. The chain recombines TRBV2 with TRBJ2-2; a possible D gene is TRBD2 (5 bases). V lost 10 bases to trimming and J lost 1 base, with 13 bases between them. The germline CDR1 and CDR2 sequences are SNHLY and FYNNEI. There are 14 residues in the CDR3. The CDR3 sequence is CATSRGLNTGELFF. As DNA, the CDR3 is TGTGCCACCTCCCGGGGATTGAACACCGGGGAGCTGTTTTTT. Filled out from reference TRBV2 and TRBJ2-2, the complete variable domain reads EPEVTQTPSHQVTQMGQEVILRCVPISNHLYFYWYRQILGQKVEFLVSFYNNEISEKSEIFDDQFSVERPDGSNFTLKIRSTKLEDSAMYFCATSRGLNTGELFFGEGSRLTVL.

This clone was found a few times. The chain joins TRBV30 to TRBJ2-7; D unresolved. V was clipped by 2 bases and J by 3 bases, with 11 bases between them. This CDR3 contains 13 residues. The germline CDR1 and CDR2 sequences are GTSNPN and SVGIG (reference sequence). CDR3 DNA: TGTGCCTGGAGTCTTGAACTGGTCTACGAGCAGTACTTC. Translating it yields CAWSLELVYEQYF.

This clone was observed a handful of times. The chain uses TRBV6-5 and TRBJ1-1, with D hard to call. The CDR3 consists of 12 residues. Trimming removed 6 bases at V and 10 bases at J, with 15 bases between. Germline assignment: CDR1 MNHEY and CDR2 SVGAGI. DNA of the CDR3: TGTGCCAGCAGCCATGGTCCGGCGGGAGCTTTCTTT. Its protein is CASSHGPAGAFF.

The chain uses TRBV5-4 and TRBJ2-2, with 15 bases matching TRBD2. Germline V gene sequence: CDR1 SGHNT, CDR2 YYREEE (reference sequence). The CDR3 length is 18 residues. Unmatched junction bases numbered 4, after V lost 3 bases and J lost 1 base. The CDR3 nucleotides read TGTGCCAGCAGCTCCGGGACTAGCGGGGGGTTGAACACCGGGGAGCTGTTTTTT. Translation gives CASSSGTSGGLNTGELFF.

This clone was observed a few times. V is TRBV30 and J is TRBJ2-7; D remains unclear. Germline V gene lookup returns CDR1 GTSNPN and CDR2 SVGIG (reference sequence). Trimming cost V 4 bases and J 3 bases, with 7 bases left between them. This CDR3 is built from 11 residues. CDR3 in DNA: TGTGCCTGGACGGAGAACTACGAGCAGTACTTC. Protein sequence: CAWTENYEQYF. Drawing the rest from reference TRBV30 and TRBJ2-7, the complete variable domain is SQTIHQWPATLVQPVGSPLSLECTVEGTSNPNLYWYRQAAGRGLQLLFYSVGIGQISSEVPQNLSASRPQDRQFILSSKKLLLSDSGFYLCAWTENYEQYFGPGTRLTVT.

This clone was counted between two and nine times. At the DNA level, this CDR3 is encoded by other sequences in the same sample as well. This chain links TRBV7-6 with TRBJ2-1; D is uncertain. This CDR3 contains 15 residues. Looked up from germline, CDR1 is SGHVS and CDR2 is FNYEAQ. V was clipped by 5 bases and J by 0 bases, with 11 bases between them. In DNA form, the CDR3 reads TGTGCCAGCAGCCCTCGTCTGAGCTCCTACAATGAGCAGTTCTTC. Translating gives CASSPRLSSYNEQFF.

This clone occurred a few times. In nucleotides, the CDR3 is TGCGCCAGCAGCCAAGATTGGACGACGGCGGGAAAACTGTTTTTT. Amino acid sequence: CASSQDWTTAGKLFF. This sequence joins TRBV4-1 and TRBJ1-4; D call uncertain. Trimming left V 0 bases short and J 10 bases short, with 15 bases between. The CDR3 totals 15 residues. Germline V gives CDR1 MGHRA, CDR2 YSYEKL.

V gene TRBV15 combines with J gene TRBJ1-5; no clear D gene. V lost 0 bases, J lost 6 bases, and 12 bases lay in between. There are 15 residues in the CDR3. Per the germline V gene, CDR1 is LNHNV and CDR2 is YYDKDF (reference sequence). The CDR3 sequence: CATSRDIERSQPQHF. CDR3 coding DNA: TGTGCCACCAGCAGAGATATTGAAAGGAGTCAGCCCCAGCATTTT.

The chain is built from TRBV9 and TRBJ1-2; TRBD1 is a possible D gene (5 bases). CDR1 is SGDLS and CDR2 is YYNGEE in the germline V gene. The CDR3 consists of 16 residues. The V and J ends lost 3 bases and 3 bases respectively, with 18 bases between them. CDR3 in amino acids: CASSDSSGDGDYGYTF. DNA for the CDR3: TGTGCCAGCAGCGACTCTAGCGGGGACGGGGACTATGGCTACACCTTC.

This clone was counted many times. The chain carries TRBV5-6 and TRBJ1-2; D is perhaps TRBD1 (6 bases). The CDR3 covers 19 residues. Germline CDR1 is SGHDT and CDR2 is YYEEEE. Trimming removed 1 base from V and 0 bases from J, with 22 bases in between. CDR3 sequence reads: CASSLRWATGTWANYGYTF. The CDR3 nucleotides are TGTGCCAGCAGCTTGAGGTGGGCAACAGGGACCTGGGCTAACTATGGCTACACCTTC.

The J gene is TRBJ2-3, the V gene TRBV30; 7 bases map to TRBD2. Losses at the gene ends were 3 bases for V and 14 bases for J; bases not matched to a gene: 8. This CDR3 spans 11 amino acids. Germline CDR1 GTSNPN, CDR2 SVGIG (reference sequence). The CDR3 sequence is CAWRDREEGYF. The CDR3, as DNA: TGTGCCTGGAGGGACCGGGAGGAGGGGTATTTT.

Only a few counts were recorded for this clone. This sequence joins TRBV19 and TRBJ2-2, with TRBD1 as a possible D gene (7 bases). The CDR3 runs 15 residues. V lost 4 bases, J lost 6 bases, and 15 bases lay in between. CDR1 LNHDA and CDR2 SQIVND come from the germline V gene (reference sequence). Written as DNA, the CDR3 is TGTGCCAGTAGTACCCCGACAGGGAGGCCCGGGGAGCTGTTTTTT. It codes for CASSTPTGRPGELFF.

As DNA, the CDR3 is TGTGCCAGCAGCCCCTTCAGGGCCGTCCAGGAAGCTTTCTTT. Residues: CASSPFRAVQEAFF. The chain couples TRBV7-9 to TRBJ1-1; possibly TRBD1 for D (5 bases). CDR3 length: 14 amino acids. V shed 5 bases and J shed 8 bases, with 18 bases lying between them. Germline-derived CDR1 and CDR2 are SEHNR and FQNEAQ (reference sequence).

The chain links TRBV7-9 to TRBJ2-7; 10 nucleotides match TRBD1. The V segment lost 7 bases and the J segment 6 bases; nucleotides outside the gene matches: 12. The CDR3 is 15 amino acids. Germline CDR1 and CDR2: SEHNR and FQNEAQ (reference sequence). The CDR3 is CASTPQRQGASEQYF. The CDR3 nucleotides are TGTGCCAGCACCCCTCAGCGACAGGGGGCCTCCGAGCAGTACTTC.

The CDR3 reads CAISETGGGYEQYF. The CDR3 nucleotides read TGTGCCATCAGTGAGACAGGGGGCGGCTACGAGCAGTACTTC. V is TRBV10-3 and J is TRBJ2-7, with 9 nucleotides matching TRBD1. V lost 2 bases, J lost 3 bases, and 2 bases stayed unmatched. CDR1 ENHRY and CDR2 SYGVKD come from the germline V gene. This CDR3 has 14 amino acids.

This chain connects TRBV7-6 to TRBJ2-3; tentative D call: TRBD2 (6 bases). CDR1 SGHVS and CDR2 FNYEAQ come from the germline V gene. Trimming removed 4 bases from V and 3 bases from J, with 17 bases in between. CDR3 length equals 16 residues. CDR3 amino acids: CASSSGLSWGTDTQYF. The CDR3 DNA follows: TGTGCCAGCAGCTCGGGACTGTCGTGGGGGACAGATACGCAGTATTTT.

This clone was recorded a few times. V is TRBV7-2 and J is TRBJ1-5; D is undetermined. CDR1 is SGHTA and CDR2 is FQGNSA in the germline V gene. The CDR3 is 14 residues long. Trimming pared 1 base from V and 6 bases from J, leaving 10 bases between. Here the CDR3 DNA reads TGTGCCAGCAGCTTAGTCCAGGTGGCTCAGCCCCAGCATTTT. Encoded protein: CASSLVQVAQPQHF.

The chain combines TRBV11-3 with TRBJ2-2, with TRBD2 identical over 7 bases. This CDR3 has 14 amino acids. Germline lookup yields CDR1 SGHNT and CDR2 YENEEA. J was trimmed by 7 bases and V by 1 base; bases with no gene match: 3. As DNA, the CDR3 is TGTGCCAGCAGCTTAGGCGGGAGAATCGGGGAGCTGTTTTTT. This codes for CASSLGGRIGELFF. The full variable domain, in which reference TRBV11-3 and TRBJ2-2 provide the parts outside the CDR3, is EAGVVQSPRYKIIEKKQPVAFWCNPISGHNTLYWYLQNLGQGPELLIRYENEEAVDDSQLPKDRFSAERLKGVDSTLKIQPAELGDSAVYLCASSLGGRIGELFFGEGSRLTVL.

This clone showed up just a few times. V and J are TRBV5-1 and TRBJ2-5, with D tentatively TRBD2 (8 bases). The germline CDR1 and CDR2 sequences are SGHRS and YFSETQ. The CDR3 has 17 residues. The V end lost 5 bases, the J end lost 1 base, and 21 bases lay between the germline ends. The DNA of the CDR3 is TGCGCCAGCAGGACCGGGACAGCAAGCGGGAGCCAAGAGACCCAGTACTTC. This codes for CASRTGTASGSQETQYF.

The J gene is TRBJ1-1, the V gene TRBV29-1; D call uncertain. CDR3 length: 13 amino acids. V lost 7 bases to trimming and J lost 0 bases, with 12 bases between them. CDR1 SQVTM and CDR2 ANQGSEA come from the germline V gene. DNA for the CDR3: TGCAGCGCCAATAAAGACATGAACACTGAAGCTTTCTTT. This gives the protein CSANKDMNTEAFF.

Of note for this clone: Since no conserved phenylalanine or tryptophan closes the CDR3, a read error is the likely cause. This sequence joins TRBV6-1 and TRBJ1-2, with D tentatively TRBD1 (6 bases). V lost 4 bases, J lost 4 bases, and 19 bases lay in between. This CDR3 is 16 amino acids long. In germline, CDR1 is MNHNS, CDR2 SASEGT. CDR3 sequence reads: CASSVPRLTGSYGYTV. CDR3 bases: TGTGCCAGCAGTGTCCCGCGACTGACAGGCAGCTATGGCTACACCGTC.

The chain carries TRBV14 and TRBJ2-5, with TRBD1 matching 10 bases. The CDR3 is 15 residues long. Trimming took 1 base from V and 5 from J; bases not matched to a gene: 4. Germline V gene data show CDR1 as SGHDN and CDR2 as FVKESK. The CDR3 loop is CASSQGQGAWETQYF. CDR3 bases: TGTGCCAGCAGCCAAGGACAGGGGGCATGGGAGACCCAGTACTTC.

This clone was counted only a few times. This sequence joins TRBV11-2 and TRBJ2-2; tentative D call: TRBD1 (5 bases). The CDR3 is 16 amino acids. Looked up from germline, CDR1 is SGHAT and CDR2 is FQNNGV. V was cut by 3 bases and J by 2 bases, with 13 bases left in between. CDR3 amino acids: CASSLERQTNTGELFF. CDR3 coding DNA: TGTGCCAGCAGCTTGGAAAGACAGACCAACACCGGGGAGCTGTTTTTT. The whole variable domain, remainder taken from reference TRBV11-2 and TRBJ2-2, is EAGVAQSPRYKIIEKRQSVAFWCNPISGHATLYWYQQILGQGPKLLIQFQNNGVVDDSQLPKDRFSAERLKGVDSTLKIQPAKLEDSAVYLCASSLERQTNTGELFFGEGSRLTVL.

In this sample, this clone turned up a few times. The chain couples TRBV5-1 to TRBJ2-1; TRBD2 matches 9 bases. J was trimmed by 7 bases and V by 4 bases; bases with no gene match: 9. The CDR3 is 15 residues long. Per the germline V gene, CDR1 is SGHRS and CDR2 is YFSETQ. The chain's CDR3 is CASSPSSGSINEQFF. The CDR3 DNA reads as TGCGCCAGCAGCCCCAGTAGCGGGAGTATTAATGAGCAGTTCTTC.

With regard to this clone: Distinct nucleotide sequences in the sample also encode this CDR3. The chain employs TRBV5-6 and TRBJ1-2; D remains unclear. The CDR3 spans 12 residues. The V end lost 3 bases, the J end lost 8 bases, and 11 bases lay between the germline ends. Germline V gene sequence: CDR1 SGHDT, CDR2 YYEEEE. CDR3 loop: CASSSWGEGYTF. CDR3 in DNA: TGTGCCAGCAGCTCATGGGGAGAAGGCTACACCTTC.

This clone was counted only a few times. The DNA for the CDR3 is TGTGCCAGCAGCGGGGGGGGGTTCTCCTACGAGCAGTACTTC. Protein: CASSGGGFSYEQYF. The chain has TRBV6-6 and TRBJ2-7; 8 bases line up with TRBD2. This CDR3 is built from 14 residues. The junction had 4 bases not matched to a gene; V was cut back by 6 bases and J by 0 bases. Per germline, CDR1 MNHNY and CDR2 SVGAGI (reference sequence).

This clone was counted only a few times. This chain links TRBV6-1 with TRBJ1-3; D perhaps matches TRBD1 (6 bases). Germline V gene data show CDR1 as MNHNS and CDR2 as SASEGT. CDR3 length equals 17 residues. V gave up 2 bases and J gave up 4 bases, with 18 bases separating them. In DNA form, the CDR3 reads TGTGCCAGCAGTGAAATTTCGACAGGATCACGGGGAAACACCATATATTTT. This gives the protein CASSEISTGSRGNTIYF.

This clone has a handful of counts. The chain has TRBV7-8 and TRBJ2-7; TRBD2 might be the D (7 bases). Germline CDR1 and CDR2: SGHVS and FQNEAQ. This CDR3 is built from 17 residues. V lost 3 bases, J lost 2 bases, and 20 bases lay in between. CDR3 region: CASSLGPKRGGPYEQYF. Here the CDR3 DNA reads TGTGCCAGCAGCTTGGGCCCTAAGAGGGGGGGACCCTACGAGCAGTACTTC. The full variable domain, in which reference TRBV7-8 and TRBJ2-7 provide the parts outside the CDR3, is GAGVSQSPRYKVAKRGQDVALRCDPISGHVSLFWYQQALGQGPEFLTYFQNEAQLDKSGLPSDRFFAERPEGSVSTLKIQRTQQEDSAVYLCASSLGPKRGGPYEQYFGPGTRLTVT.